This T cell receptor beta chain was profiled in a study of T-cell memory formation after mild COVID-19. Study-level background: Most TCR clusters belonged to a single donor.

The V end was cut by 6 bases, the J end by 2 bases, with 17 bases between. Germline V gene sequence: CDR1 MNHEY, CDR2 SVGEGT. The length of the CDR3 is 15 residues. One entry per CDR3 protein results from TCRdb running MiXCR on the 5' RACE reads. This table holds around 500,000 distinct CDR3 sequences, 15% to 20% found once. Sequences were obtained from PBMCs or a T cell subset sorted from them (not recorded which). This receptor was identified in an adult woman who had mild COVID-19 (a few samples of this study predate the infection). Cell type and time point are not known. The rearrangement links TRBV6-2 or TRBV6-3 to TRBJ2-7; D remains ambiguous. CDR3 amino acids: CASSAPSRATYEQYF. The DNA for the CDR3 is TGTGCCAGCAGCGCCCCGTCTAGGGCGACCTACGAGCAGTACTTC.